This T cell receptor (beta chain) stems from a study of shared clonotypes between healthy human individuals. Overall study findings and caveats: Generally, estimated richness proved larger in naive subsets than it did in memory subsets. Generation probabilities were higher for clonotypes shared across all four sorted-subset donors than for unshared ones.

CDR1 and CDR2 from the germline V gene are SGDLS and YYNGEE. The length of the CDR3 is 15 residues. Trimming removed 4 bases from V and 5 bases from J; junction bases left unmatched: 8. Assay: immunoSEQ multiplex PCR; the TCRdb copy retains only in-frame clones and omits some. Here the sample spans some 2,100,000 clones, 93% being singletons. Points on this clone: Its antigen remains unidentified.

In the naive CD8 group, cells lacked CD45RO and were positively selected for CCR7, so terminally differentiated effector memory CD45RA+ cells were left out. The clonotype comes from a man aged 18 to 30 in good health. Some clones in this sample may be carry-over from other donors' samples. The sample taken for sequencing was naive CD8+ T cells from PBMCs. The chain uses TRBV9 and TRBJ2-7, with 11 positions matching TRBD1. The CDR3 loop is CASSTSGTGGNEQYF. For the CDR3, the DNA is TGTGCCAGCAGCACCTCCGGGACAGGGGGGAACGAGCAGTACTTC.